This is a list of T cell receptor beta chains from one sample in a study of T cell changes during pregnancy in multiple sclerosis. Profiled with immunoSEQ multiplex PCR; TCRdb holds only in-frame clones, not every one. The profile covers around 61,000 clones, with about 90% appearing a single time and roughly 0.89% taken by the ten largest. Sequencing used peripheral blood, obtained in the first trimester of pregnancy. All receptors derive from a female donor in good health, enrolled as a control in a pregnancy study. The CDR3 runs from the conserved cysteine through the conserved F or W. Not all rows give a size; the values are once, few, many and, for expanded clones, a class.

v_gene	j_gene	abundance	CDR3aa
TRBV5-1	TRBJ1-1	.	CASSPDPTGHDTEAFF
TRBV7-9	TRBJ2-1	.	CASSLYKAGGPYSYNEQFF
TRBV29-1	TRBJ1-2	.	CSVLLTGEGYGYTF
TRBV6-4	TRBJ2-1	.	CASSRRTSDNEQFF
TRBV6-1	TRBJ1-1	.	CASSVVGTSWTEAFF
TRBV7-3	TRBJ2-5	.	CASSLTAGAQETQYF
TRBV6-1	TRBJ1-1	.	CASSEFLNTEAFF
TRBV9	TRBJ2-5	.	CASSSYRGTQYF
TRBV10-3	TRBJ2-7	.	CAISEGTQTYEQYF
TRBV6-5	TRBJ1-1	.	CASSNGQVNTEAFF
TRBV30	TRBJ1-1	.	CAWSLTTGSTEAFF
TRBV7-8	TRBJ1-5	.	CASSATGTGIFQPQHF
TRBV6-6	TRBJ2-2	.	CASSYTNTGELFF
TRBV5-4	TRBJ1-1	.	CASSDTAYVEGTEAFF
TRBV7-9	TRBJ1-1	.	CASSAGPTEAFF
TRBV4-2	TRBJ2-1	.	CASSQSHRGIYNEQFF
TRBV5-6	TRBJ1-6	few	CASSWGTGYNSPLHF
TRBV2	TRBJ2-5	.	CASRPRGAQETQYF
TRBV7-9	TRBJ2-5	.	CASSHYRGRLEETQYF
TRBV4-2	TRBJ1-1	.	CASSQGRNTEAFF
TRBV7-9	TRBJ1-2	.	CASSLGGTGSGPNYGYTF
TRBV5-1	TRBJ2-1	.	CASSDRQGRSNEQFF
TRBV4-3	TRBJ2-2	.	CASSRRGGGFGTGELFF
TRBV7-2	TRBJ1-2	.	CASSAGQGYGYTF
TRBV6-5	TRBJ2-7	.	CASSRAGTGDYEQYF
TRBV5-1	TRBJ1-3	once	CASSLGDSRSGNTIYF
TRBV20-1	TRBJ2-7	.	CSVTSSYEQYF
TRBV6-5	TRBJ1-1	.	CASSYSSLNTEAFF
TRBV5-6	TRBJ1-1	.	CASSLFGGRDTEAFF
TRBV6-5	TRBJ2-7	.	CASSSRPTGSKQYF
TRBV11-3	TRBJ1-1	few	CASSPFPGDSETNTEAFF
TRBV6-5	TRBJ2-7	.	CASRPTSGVYEQYF
TRBV4-1	TRBJ1-6	.	CASSPQGYTPLHF
TRBV7-2	TRBJ1-5	.	CASSFAGGRQPQHF
TRBV6-5	TRBJ1-1	.	CASSYSERGEAFF
TRBV18	TRBJ2-2	.	CASSPTGTGGTGELFF
TRBV4-3	TRBJ2-7	.	CASSQVWQGVMNYEQYF
TRBV6-5	TRBJ2-7	.	CASRLLAPTYEQYF
TRBV15	TRBJ2-5	.	CATSAGLATQETQYF
TRBV4-2	TRBJ1-6	.	CASSQELLNSPLHF
TRBV6-5	TRBJ2-1	.	CASTGQGRLAEQFF
TRBV7-9	TRBJ2-3	.	CASSLNSGDTQYF
TRBV4-1	TRBJ2-7	.	CASSQATGGLYEQYF
TRBV10-2	TRBJ2-7	.	CASSESRTRTSHYEQYF
TRBV4-2	TRBJ1-4	.	CASSPGTPTNEKLFF
TRBV7-9	TRBJ2-7	.	CASSFPGDYEQYF
TRBV7-2	TRBJ2-7	.	CASSRRGGAPYEQYF
TRBV19	TRBJ2-7	.	CASSMLQESSYEQYF
TRBV12-5	TRBJ2-1	once	CASGPGDRGNYNEQFF
TRBV4-3	TRBJ1-2	.	CASSQDYRGRLDYGYTF
TRBV6-1	TRBJ1-2	.	CASRDTTNYGYTF
TRBV29-1	TRBJ2-7	.	CSVARTGGDYEQYF
TRBV21-1	TRBJ1-6	few	CASSSTNRGRFNSPLHF
TRBV7-9	TRBJ2-5	.	CASRRDREETQYF
TRBV5-1	TRBJ1-3	.	CASSLGASGNTIYF
TRBV11-3	TRBJ1-2	.	CASSPGTGGVRGYTF
TRBV7-9	TRBJ2-7	.	CASSLAPGTTYEQYF
TRBV6-5	TRBJ2-3	.	CASRPFPGVAQYF
TRBV7-2	TRBJ2-1	.	CASRLKAAGGEQFF